This TCR beta chain was recovered during a study of OX40 agonist ivuxolimab in advanced cancers. About the study: Two cutaneous melanoma patients and one hepatocellular carcinoma patient, three in all, had partial responses.

Comment on this clone: Its antigen is not identified.

Study outcomes and limitations: Part of the nonresponder group also had normalized T-cell clonal expansion that was low.

In germline, CDR1 is SGHRS, CDR2 YFSETQ. Trimming removed 5 bases from V and 6 bases from J; junction bases left unmatched: 12. The length of the CDR3 is 15 residues. Clones were read by immunoSEQ multiplex PCR, and TCRdb kept only the in-frame ones, dropping some. Of approximately 90,000 clones detected, roughly 90% appear once; the ten largest clones hold 2.6%. This TCR derives from an adult with an advanced solid tumor such as melanoma, head and neck, liver or kidney cancer. The chain has TRBV5-1 and TRBJ1-2, with 8 bases matching TRBD1. The specimen was CD4+ or CD8+ T cells sorted from blood, collected in a trial of the OX40 agonist ivuxolimab. CDR3 region: CASSFNDHRGNGYTF. The CDR3 DNA reads TGCGCCAGCAGTTTCAACGACCACAGGGGGAATGGCTACACCTTC.